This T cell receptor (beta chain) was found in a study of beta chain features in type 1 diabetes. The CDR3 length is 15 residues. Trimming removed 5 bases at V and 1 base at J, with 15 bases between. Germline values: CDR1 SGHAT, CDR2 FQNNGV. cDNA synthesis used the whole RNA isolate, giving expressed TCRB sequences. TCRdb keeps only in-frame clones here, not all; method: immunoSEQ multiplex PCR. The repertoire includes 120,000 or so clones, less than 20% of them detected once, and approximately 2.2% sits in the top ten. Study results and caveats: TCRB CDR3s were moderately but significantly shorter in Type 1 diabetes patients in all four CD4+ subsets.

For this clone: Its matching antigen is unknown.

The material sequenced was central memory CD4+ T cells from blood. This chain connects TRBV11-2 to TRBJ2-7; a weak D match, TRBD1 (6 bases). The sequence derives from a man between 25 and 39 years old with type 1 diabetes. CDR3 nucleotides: TGTGCCAGCAGCCCCAGGACAGATGTTTCCTACGAGCAGTACTTC. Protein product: CASSPRTDVSYEQYF.